These T cell receptor beta chains were read from a single sample in a study of blood T cell repertoires in COVID-19. The method was immunoSEQ multiplex PCR; TCRdb's version includes in-frame clones alone and lacks a portion of them. The sample records 100,000 or so clones, around 75% being singletons. Input material: peripheral blood. Every receptor here comes from a human donor in a cohort sampled during active COVID-19. CDR3s include the opening cysteine and the closing phenylalanine or tryptophan. The D gene is left open where the match is weak. The size field is filled for only some rows; it gives once, few, many or a size class.

clone size	J gene	D gene	V gene	CDR3 protein	CDR3 DNA
.	TRBJ2-7	TRBD2	TRBV7-6	CASSLLAGGSSYEQYF	TGTGCCAGCAGCCTATTAGCGGGAGGGTCTTCCTACGAGCAGTACTTC
.	TRBJ2-3	.	TRBV4-3	CASSQDRGASTDTQYF	TGCGCCAGCAGCCAAGATCGAGGAGCCAGCACAGATACGCAGTATTTT
.	TRBJ2-7	.	TRBV2	CASVGGQEPYEQYF	TGTGCCAGCGTCGGCGGGCAGGAACCCTACGAGCAGTACTTC
.	TRBJ2-7	TRBD1	TRBV29-1	CSVRNQGVYEQYF	TGCAGCGTTCGGAACCAGGGGGTATACGAGCAGTACTTC
.	TRBJ2-6	TRBD1	TRBV19	CASSLDRGLILSANVLTF	TGTGCCAGTAGTCTCGACAGGGGCCTAATCTTAAGTGCCAACGTCCTGACTTTC
.	TRBJ2-1	.	TRBV11-2	CASSFREAAYNEQFF	TGTGCCAGCAGCTTTCGCGAAGCGGCCTACAATGAGCAGTTCTTC
.	TRBJ1-1	.	TRBV2	CASSGGMGFTEAFF	TGTGCCAGCAGCGGGGGTATGGGTTTTACTGAAGCTTTCTTT
.	TRBJ2-5	.	TRBV19	CASSIVTDQETQYF	TGTGCCAGTAGTATAGTAACGGACCAAGAGACCCAGTACTTC
.	TRBJ1-1	.	TRBV19	CASSGWPTEAFF	TGTGCCAGTAGTGGTTGGCCCACTGAAGCTTTCTTT
.	TRBJ2-1	TRBD2	TRBV3-1/TRBV3-2	CASSQDMAGGSYNEQFF	TGTGCCAGCAGCCAAGATATGGCGGGAGGTTCATACAATGAGCAGTTCTTC
.	TRBJ1-2	.	TRBV6-1	CASSELSGPAGGYTF	TGTGCCAGCAGTGAACTGTCAGGGCCGGCCGGCGGCTACACCTTC
.	TRBJ1-2	TRBD1	TRBV18	CASSPTKDRDGYTF	TGTGCCAGCTCACCAACCAAGGACAGGGACGGCTACACCTTC
.	TRBJ2-7	.	TRBV2	CASNEGGQSYEQYF	TGTGCCAGCAATGAAGGTGGGCAGTCCTACGAGCAGTACTTC
.	TRBJ1-1	.	TRBV3-1/TRBV3-2	CASSHAPGWRGEVAFF	TGTGCCAGCAGCCATGCGCCCGGGTGGAGGGGTGAAGTAGCTTTCTTT
.	TRBJ1-4	TRBD1	TRBV24-1	CATSDPGQGAGANEKLFF	TGTGCCACCAGTGACCCTGGGCAGGGGGCCGGGGCTAATGAAAAACTGTTTTTT
.	TRBJ2-3	.	TRBV24-1	CATSDPTRGTDTQYF	TGTGCCACCAGTGACCCGACTCGAGGCACAGATACGCAGTATTTT
.	TRBJ1-1	.	TRBV29-1	CSVDGGGAGWTEAFF	TGCAGCGTTGATGGCGGAGGGGCGGGGTGGACTGAAGCTTTCTTT
.	TRBJ1-4	.	TRBV5-5	CASSLRRTQNEKLFF	TGTGCCAGCAGCTTGAGGCGGACTCAAAATGAAAAACTGTTTTTT
.	TRBJ2-1	TRBD2	TRBV5-4	CASSPPASGLGEQFF	TGTGCCAGCAGCCCCCCGGCTAGCGGTCTGGGTGAGCAGTTCTTC
.	TRBJ2-3	.	TRBV2	CASSAAPRVEQYF	TGTGCCAGCAGCGCCGCGCCCCGCGTAGAGCAGTATTTT
few	TRBJ1-2	TRBD1	TRBV7-9	CASTGQGAWGYTF	TGTGCCAGCACCGGACAGGGGGCTTGGGGCTACACCTTC
.	TRBJ2-3	.	TRBV21-1	CASSKRASGRRTDTQYF	TGTGCCAGCAGCAAAAGGGCTAGCGGGAGGAGGACAGATACGCAGTATTTT
.	TRBJ1-1	.	TRBV12-3/TRBV12-4	CASSAPGGTEAFF	TGTGCCAGCAGCGCTCCCGGCGGCACTGAAGCTTTCTTT
.	TRBJ2-1	.	TRBV18	CASSPGRGNEQFF	TGTGCCAGCTCACCCGGCAGGGGAAATGAGCAGTTCTTC
.	TRBJ2-4	.	TRBV4-3	CASSQDRFRRGRDIQYF	TGCGCCAGCAGCCAAGATCGTTTCAGGCGGGGACGGGACATTCAGTACTTC
.	TRBJ2-3	.	TRBV5-4	CASSPIQGGGDTQYF	TGTGCCAGCAGCCCTATACAGGGAGGGGGAGATACGCAGTATTTT
few	TRBJ2-5	TRBD1	TRBV7-7	CASSTGQGTQETQYF	TGTGCTAGCAGCACTGGACAGGGAACACAAGAGACCCAGTACTTC
.	TRBJ2-5	TRBD2	TRBV7-9	CASSLSRLAGDPQETQYF	TGTGCCAGCAGCTTATCTCGACTAGCGGGAGACCCCCAAGAGACCCAGTACTTC
.	TRBJ1-5	TRBD1	TRBV15	CATSRDWTGGDQPQHF	TGTGCCACCAGCAGAGATTGGACAGGGGGGGATCAGCCCCAGCATTTT
.	TRBJ2-3	.	TRBV19	CASSGITGYTQYF	TGTGCCAGTAGTGGGATAACAGGTTATACGCAGTATTTT
.	TRBJ2-2	TRBD2	TRBV7-6	CASSPRGVGRELFF	TGTGCCAGCAGCCCCCGGGGGGTTGGCCGGGAGCTGTTTTTT
.	TRBJ1-5	TRBD1	TRBV20-1	CSASQPGGYQPQHF	TGCAGTGCTAGTCAACCAGGGGGGTATCAGCCCCAGCATTTT
.	TRBJ2-7	.	TRBV7-2	CASTPSPGRSYEQYF	TGTGCCAGCACCCCTAGTCCAGGGCGGTCCTACGAGCAGTACTTC
.	TRBJ2-2	TRBD2	TRBV11-2	CASSSTGTSGPYYSELFF	TGTGCCAGCAGCTCCACCGGGACTAGCGGGCCTTATTACTCGGAGCTGTTTTTT
.	TRBJ2-1	TRBD1	TRBV2	CASSEVGTASGQFF	TGTGCCAGCAGTGAAGTAGGGACAGCTTCGGGGCAGTTCTTC
few	TRBJ2-5	TRBD1	TRBV5-4	CASSRPDRASEETQYF	TGTGCCAGCAGCCGACCGGACAGGGCAAGCGAAGAGACCCAGTACTTC
few	TRBJ2-2	TRBD2	TRBV5-1	CASSLSLAANTGELFF	TGCGCCAGCAGCTTGTCTCTAGCGGCGAACACCGGGGAGCTGTTTTTT
.	TRBJ2-3	TRBD1	TRBV7-3	CASSLTRGSDTQYF	TGTGCCAGCAGCTTAACCAGGGGGTCAGATACGCAGTATTTT
many	TRBJ1-2	TRBD1	TRBV6-2/TRBV6-3	CASSYSGTGTYGYTF	TGTGCCAGCAGTTACTCCGGGACAGGGACCTATGGCTACACCTTC
.	TRBJ2-1	TRBD2	TRBV11-2	CASSLRGASGPSEQFF	TGTGCCAGCAGCTTACGCGGTGCTAGCGGCCCTAGTGAGCAGTTCTTC
.	TRBJ1-4	.	TRBV5-1	CASSLGGPSATNEKLFF	TGCGCCAGCAGCTTGGGCGGGCCCAGTGCAACTAATGAAAAACTGTTTTTT
.	TRBJ1-3	.	TRBV28	CASSFIRDFLGNTIYF	TGTGCCAGCAGTTTCATTCGGGACTTCTTAGGAAACACCATATATTTT
once	TRBJ2-7	TRBD2	TRBV11-2	CASSLRLADIPYEQYF	TGTGCCAGCAGCTTAAGACTAGCGGACATACCCTACGAGCAGTACTTC
.	TRBJ2-1	TRBD1	TRBV11-3	CASSPQGQGGNEQFF	TGTGCCAGCAGCCCTCAGGGACAGGGGGGCAATGAGCAGTTCTTC
few	TRBJ2-7	.	TRBV11-2	CASSSGFRFEQYF	TGTGCCAGCAGTTCCGGGTTCCGGTTCGAGCAGTACTTC
.	TRBJ2-3	.	TRBV5-4	CASSLAFSTDTQYF	TGTGCCAGCAGCCTAGCGTTTAGCACAGATACGCAGTATTTT
once	TRBJ2-5	.	TRBV23-1	CASNPGDVDETQYF	TGCGCCAGCAACCCAGGGGACGTGGATGAGACCCAGTACTTC
once	TRBJ1-3	.	TRBV19	CASIGLASGNTIYF	TGTGCCAGTATTGGCCTTGCTTCTGGAAACACCATATATTTT
.	TRBJ1-2	.	TRBV28	CASSFREGGYTF	TGTGCCAGCAGTTTCAGGGAGGGTGGCTACACCTTC